What follows describes a single TCR beta chain. Its specificity is unknown. This record belongs to a study of cytomegalovirus exposure and HLA in healthy donors. Regarding the study as a whole: Later genetic work tied a missense DCLRE1C variant to beta-chain V and J trimming. Most subjects' HLA-A and HLA-B alleles were reportedly predicted from TCR beta sequences. A reported reduction in N-insertions relative to the roughly 700-donor mean was seen in an Asian-associated ancestry cluster in a later analysis.

Germline values: CDR1 KGHSH, CDR2 LQKENI. Trimming removed 6 bases from V and 9 bases from J; junction bases left unmatched: 8. This CDR3 is 15 amino acids long. There were likely unrecorded immune exposures, though donors were nominally healthy when sampled. The PCR used 60 Vbeta and 13 Jbeta primers. Method: immunoSEQ multiplex PCR; TCRdb's copy keeps in-frame clones and lacks some. The table records more than 85,000 clones, around 75% of them present only once. This clonotype was obtained from a man in his thirties or forties in good health and CMV-seronegative. The chain combines TRBV18 with TRBJ2-1, with 13 bases aligning to TRBD2. The sample comprised PBMCs. This CDR3 reads CASSSGTSGKIEQFF. The CDR3 DNA is TGTGCCAGCTCTTCCGGGACTAGCGGGAAAATTGAGCAGTTCTTC.